Below are 20 T cell receptor beta chains sequenced from a single sample in a study of neurological immune-mediated disorders (dated by TCRdb to between 2018 and 2020). The receptor library was made with 5' RACE. TCRdb lists the instrument as Illumina HiSeq 2500. TCRdb ran its own pipeline on the public reads, namely fastp trimming at Q25 and MiXCR clone calling, and kept in-frame beta chains. For every CDR3 protein sequence, its rows merge into one entry that carries the most common genes and DNA. This sample is represented by around 30,000 distinct CDR3 sequences; 2% to 2.5% of them were singletons. Over 2% of the sample is taken by the ten largest. Specimen: PBMCs. The receptors originated from a woman between 45 and 60 years old with multiple sclerosis.

This clonotype has at least ten counts. This chain connects TRBV6-5 to TRBJ2-1, with D hard to call. CDR1 and CDR2 from the germline V gene are MNHEY and SVGAGI. The CDR3 is 14 residues long. With 2 bases removed from V and 4 bases from J, the gap between germline ends came to 9 bases. The CDR3 sequence: CASSYRQEYNEQFF. DNA of the CDR3: TGTGCCAGCAGTTACCGGCAGGAGTACAATGAGCAGTTCTTC.

This clonotype counts as medium-sized. This chain joins TRBV20-1 and TRBJ2-1; the D gene could be TRBD1 or TRBD2 (5 bases each). Germline V gives CDR1 DFQATT, CDR2 SNEGSKA (reference sequence). CDR3 size: 15 residues. V was pared by 6 bases and J by 1 base, with 16 bases between. The CDR3 loop is CSAQTGQNSYNEQFF. In DNA, the CDR3 is TGCAGTGCCCAGACGGGGCAAAATTCCTACAATGAGCAGTTCTTC.

This clonotype was detected ten times or more. The chain employs TRBV5-1 and TRBJ2-3; D possibly corresponds to TRBD2 (6 bases). Germline V CDR1 and CDR2: SGHRS, YFSETQ. This CDR3 spans 11 amino acids. With 6 bases removed from V and 4 bases from J, the gap between germline ends came to 6 bases. In DNA form, the CDR3 reads TGCGCCAGCACGGGGGCAGATACGCAGTATTTT. It is translated as CASTGADTQYF.

This clonotype was counted many times. The J gene is TRBJ1-2, the V gene TRBV20-1, with D unresolved. V gave up 5 bases and J gave up 7 bases, with 17 bases separating them. There are 13 residues in the CDR3. Looked up from germline, CDR1 is DFQATT and CDR2 is SNEGSKA (reference sequence). For the CDR3, the DNA is TGCAGTGCTGAACGGGAACGGAGTGGTGGCTACACCTTC. Its protein is CSAERERSGGYTF.

This clonotype occurred many times. The junction shows a germline mismatch at one end, possibly a read error. V is TRBV7-7 and J is TRBJ1-1; no clear D gene. CDR3 length: 13 amino acids. The germline gives CDR1 SSHAT, CDR2 FNYEAQ (reference sequence). In nucleotides, the CDR3 is TGTGCTAGCAGCTTAGCTCCAGGAGGGGAAGCTTTCTTT. It is translated as CASSLAPGGEAFF.

At least ten counts were recorded for this clonotype. CDR3 protein: CASSLDWGERFF. The CDR3 bases are TGTGCCAGCAGCTTAGACTGGGGGGAACGGTTTTTT. The chain links TRBV7-9 to TRBJ2-2; possibly TRBD2 for D (6 bases). The germline V and J ends were trimmed by 1 base and 16 bases, with 13 bases remaining between them. Germline values: CDR1 SEHNR, CDR2 FQNEAQ (reference sequence). The CDR3 length is 12 residues.

The sample holds many counts of this clonotype. CDR3 residues: CASSSSSGTGNEQYF. The CDR3 nucleotides read TGTGCCAGCAGTTCGAGCTCCGGGACAGGGAACGAGCAGTACTTC. The chain is built from TRBV6-6 and TRBJ2-7; 9 bases map to TRBD1. The CDR3 contains 15 residues. Germline values: CDR1 MNHNY, CDR2 SVGAGI (reference sequence). J gave up 5 bases and V 4 bases, and 9 bases lay outside the gene matches.

This clonotype was picked up many times. V and J are TRBV5-6 and TRBJ2-7; a possible D gene is TRBD2 (6 bases). The germline V gene encodes CDR1 SGHDT and CDR2 YYEEEE. The CDR3 covers 14 residues. Trimming pared 1 base from V and 2 bases from J, leaving 10 bases between. As DNA, the CDR3 is TGTGCCAGCAGCTTGTTTGGGGGGACCTACGAGCAGTACTTC. It specifies CASSLFGGTYEQYF.

In this sample, this clonotype turned up many times. The V gene is TRBV20-1, the J gene TRBJ1-5; unclear D gene. V was shortened by 6 bases and J by 2 bases, with 11 bases between the two germline ends. The CDR3 consists of 13 residues. Germline V gene lookup returns CDR1 DFQATT and CDR2 SNEGSKA (reference sequence). CDR3 sequence reads: CSALGVGNQPQHF. DNA for the CDR3: TGCAGTGCCCTAGGAGTAGGCAATCAGCCCCAGCATTTT.

This clonotype was observed a few times. A much larger clone lies one base from this, so it may be a read error. The V and J genes are TRBV27 and TRBJ2-7; the D is unclear. Germline V CDR1 and CDR2: MNHEY, SMNVEV (reference sequence). The V and J ends lost 2 bases and 3 bases respectively, with 11 bases between them. The CDR3 loop spans 14 amino acids. CDR3 in amino acids: CASSLVGTGYEQYF. CDR3 DNA sequence: TGTGCCAGCAGTTTAGTCGGAACCGGCTACGAGCAGTACTTC.

The V gene is TRBV12-3 or TRBV12-4, the J gene TRBJ2-3; TRBD1 might be the D (6 bases). This CDR3 is 14 amino acids long. V lost 5 bases, J lost 0 bases, and 9 bases lay in between. Written as DNA, the CDR3 is TGTGCCAGCAGTCCGGGACACAGCACAGATACGCAGTATTTT. Protein: CASSPGHSTDTQYF.

This clonotype is deemed medium-sized. The rearrangement joins TRBV24-1 to TRBJ2-3; 14 positions match TRBD2. Germline V gene sequence: CDR1 KGHDR, CDR2 SFDVKD. J lost 3 bases, V lost 4 bases, and 5 bases had no gene match. The CDR3 contains 17 residues. In nucleotides, the CDR3 is TGTGCCACCAGTGACCGTCGACTAGCGGGGGGGACAGATACGCAGTATTTT. Amino acid sequence: CATSDRRLAGGTDTQYF.

This clonotype was counted ten times or more. The rearrangement links TRBV5-1 to TRBJ2-7; D call uncertain. Trimming removed 4 bases at V and 1 base at J, with 15 bases between. The CDR3 is 15 residues long. Germline lookup yields CDR1 SGHRS and CDR2 YFSETQ. Here the CDR3 reads CASSLATAGSYEQYF. CDR3 nucleotide sequence: TGCGCCAGCAGCCTCGCGACTGCTGGGTCCTACGAGCAGTACTTC. Complete variable domain (other parts from reference TRBV5-1 and TRBJ2-7): KAGVTQTPRYLIKTRGQQVTLSCSPISGHRSVSWYQQTPGQGLQFLFEYFSETQRNKGNFPGRFSGRQFSNSRSEMNVSTLELGDSALYLCASSLATAGSYEQYFGPGTRLTVT.

This clonotype showed up many times. This chain links TRBV5-1 with TRBJ2-6; TRBD1 matches at 7 bases. The J segment lost 0 bases and the V segment lost 4 bases, leaving 16 bases of the junction unmatched. There are 20 residues in the CDR3. Germline CDR1 reads SGHRS; CDR2 reads YFSETQ. The chain's CDR3 is CASSRNLDRVFFSGANVLTF. DNA of the CDR3: TGCGCCAGCAGCCGAAATCTTGACAGGGTCTTCTTCTCTGGGGCCAACGTCCTGACTTTC.

At least ten counts were recorded for this clonotype. J is TRBJ1-1 and V is TRBV3-1; 7 nucleotides align to TRBD1. The CDR3 has 15 amino acids. CDR1 and CDR2 (germline): LGHDT, YNNKEL (reference sequence). V shed 5 bases and J 0 bases; nucleotides not matched to a gene: 6. CDR3 in amino acids: CASSFPGQMNTEAFF. CDR3 coding DNA: TGTGCCAGCAGCTTCCCGGGACAGATGAACACTGAAGCTTTCTTT.

The table lists this clonotype with many counts. V usage is TRBV20-1 and J usage is TRBJ1-1, with 7 bases aligning to TRBD1. Germline loops: CDR1 DFQATT, CDR2 SNEGSKA (reference sequence). Losses at the gene ends were 3 bases for V and 6 bases for J; bases not matched to a gene: 10. The CDR3 is 14 residues long. This chain's CDR3 is CSARGTAERAEAFF. For the CDR3, the DNA is TGCAGTGCTAGGGGGACAGCCGAGAGGGCTGAAGCTTTCTTT.

This clonotype showed up just a few times. Being one base from a much bigger clone, this may be a read error. The chain uses TRBV25-1 and TRBJ1-5; the D is unclear. The length of the CDR3 is 14 residues. Germline V gives CDR1 MGHDK, CDR2 SYGVNS. Trimming took 2 bases from V and 4 from J, leaving 9 bases between them. The CDR3 nucleotides read TGTGCCAGCAGTGAAACCCAAAGGAATCAGCCCCAGCATTTT. Its protein is CASSETQRNQPQHF.

This clonotype was seen a few times. This may arise from a read error, as a much more abundant clone is one base away. Because the CDR3 is missing its conserved closing phenylalanine or tryptophan, this is likely a read error. The chain carries TRBV2 and TRBJ1-2, with TRBD1 as a possible D gene (6 bases). This CDR3 has 15 residues. In germline, CDR1 is SNHLY, CDR2 FYNNEI. V was cut by 7 bases and J by 4 bases, with 19 bases left in between. The CDR3 nucleotides read TGTGCCAGCACCATCACGGGCAGGGGTGGCTATGGCTACACCTGC. It yields the protein CASTITGRGGYGYTC.

The table lists this clonotype with many counts. The chain carries TRBV6-5 and TRBJ2-3; D gene ambiguous. Trimming took 6 bases from V and 2 from J, leaving 6 bases between them. The CDR3 totals 12 residues. Germline V gene data show CDR1 as MNHEY and CDR2 as SVGAGI. The CDR3 DNA is TGTGCCAGCAGGAGTCCCACAGATACGCAGTATTTT. The encoded protein is CASRSPTDTQYF.

This clonotype was seen repeatedly, ten times or more. This chain links TRBV5-1 with TRBJ2-5; 10 bases line up with TRBD1. The CDR3 spans 15 residues. CDR1 and CDR2 from the germline V gene are SGHRS and YFSETQ. V trimming: 3 bases; J trimming: 2 bases; junction bases outside the gene matches: 4. The CDR3 reads CASSWDRGRQETQYF. The CDR3 coding sequence is TGCGCCAGCAGCTGGGACAGGGGAAGGCAAGAGACCCAGTACTTC.